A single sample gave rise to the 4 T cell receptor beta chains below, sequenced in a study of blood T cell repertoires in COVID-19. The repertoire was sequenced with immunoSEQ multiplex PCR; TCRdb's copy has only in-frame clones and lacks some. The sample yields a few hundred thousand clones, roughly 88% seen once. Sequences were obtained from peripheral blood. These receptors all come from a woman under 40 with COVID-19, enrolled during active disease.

The CDR3 reads CASSQDRGRGSTDTQYF. The CDR3 bases are TGCGCCAGCAGCCAAGATCGAGGACGGGGGAGCACAGATACGCAGTATTTT. This rearrangement joins TRBV4-1 to TRBJ2-3; D is perhaps TRBD2 (6 bases). Germline CDR1 reads MGHRA; CDR2 reads YSYEKL. The CDR3 spans 17 residues. V gave up 0 bases and J gave up 0 bases, with 13 bases separating them.

The CDR3 here is CARAGGNSNQPQHF. The DNA for the CDR3 is TGTGCCAGGGCAGGGGGGAATAGCAATCAGCCCCAGCATTTT. J is TRBJ1-5 and V is TRBV6-5; 7 bases map to TRBD1. V trimming: 9 bases; J trimming: 0 bases; junction bases outside the gene matches: 5. CDR3 size: 14 residues. Per germline, CDR1 MNHEY and CDR2 SVGAGI.

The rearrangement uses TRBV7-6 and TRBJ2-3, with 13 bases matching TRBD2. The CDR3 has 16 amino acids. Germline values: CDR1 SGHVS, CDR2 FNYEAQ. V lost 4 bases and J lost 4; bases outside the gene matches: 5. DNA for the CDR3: TGTGCCAGCAGCTCCGGACTAGCGGGAGTTGCAGATACGCAGTATTTT. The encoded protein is CASSSGLAGVADTQYF.

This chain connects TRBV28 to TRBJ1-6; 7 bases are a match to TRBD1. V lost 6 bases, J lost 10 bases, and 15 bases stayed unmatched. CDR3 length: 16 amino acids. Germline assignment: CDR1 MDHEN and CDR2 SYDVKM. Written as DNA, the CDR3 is TGTGCCAGCAGCCTCGCCGCGACAGGGAATGACTCACCCCTCCACTTT. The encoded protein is CASSLAATGNDSPLHF.